These 23 T cell receptor beta chains were sequenced from one sample in a study of blood T cell repertoires in COVID-19 (dated by TCRdb to about 2020). The library was obtained by the immunoSEQ multiplex PCR assay. Entries here come from immuneACCESS through TCRdb and include only in-frame sequences with V and J called. Some clones fail to appear in such tables; in the studies checked, an unresolved V gene covers under half of the shortfall, and the cause of the remainder is unknown. The sample table records about 44,000 clones; 80% to 90% of these occur just once. The ten largest clones add up to 15% to 17% of the sample. What was sequenced was peripheral blood. These receptors originate from an older man with active COVID-19.

The chain is built from TRBV10-3 and TRBJ2-7; TRBD1 aligns across 7 bases. Germline loops: CDR1 ENHRY, CDR2 SYGVKD. The CDR3 runs to 15 residues. V was clipped by 4 bases and J by 1 base; unmatched bases: 7. CDR3 sequence reads: CAISAGETGSYEQYF. As DNA, the CDR3 is TGTGCCATCAGTGCAGGGGAGACAGGGTCCTACGAGCAGTACTTC.

The chain employs TRBV29-1 and TRBJ1-5; D is perhaps TRBD1 (6 bases). Germline CDR1 is SQVTM and CDR2 is ANQGSEA. Trimming took 7 bases from V and 1 from J, leaving 14 bases between them. The CDR3 is 14 residues long. The CDR3 reads CSGLRGGSNQPQHF. The CDR3 bases are TGCAGCGGCCTCAGGGGCGGCAGCAATCAGCCCCAGCATTTT.

J is TRBJ2-5 and V is TRBV4-3; TRBD1 agrees at 7 bases. Per the germline V gene, CDR1 is LGHNA and CDR2 is YSLEER. V lost 0 bases to trimming and J lost 3 bases; unmatched junction nucleotides: 4. The CDR3 runs to 15 residues. This CDR3 is CASSQDLDREETQYF. The CDR3 coding sequence is TGCGCCAGCAGCCAAGACCTTGACAGGGAAGAGACCCAGTACTTC.

This rearrangement joins TRBV7-9 to TRBJ2-3, with D tentatively TRBD2 (6 bases). V shed 4 bases and J shed 2 bases, with 19 bases lying between them. The CDR3 extends over 17 amino acids. Germline V lookup: CDR1 SEHNR, CDR2 FQNEAQ (reference sequence). The DNA for the CDR3 is TGTGCCAGCAGCTCACTTCCCGGGACGGACTACACAGATACGCAGTATTTT. Its translation: CASSSLPGTDYTDTQYF.

This chain joins TRBV7-8 and TRBJ1-4, with D unresolved. CDR1 and CDR2 from the germline V gene are SGHVS and FQNEAQ. The germline V and J ends were trimmed by 6 bases and 8 bases, with 13 bases remaining between them. The CDR3 extends over 13 amino acids. The CDR3 bases are TGTGCCAGCAGTTGGGAGGTTGGCGAAAAACTGTTTTTT. Translating gives CASSWEVGEKLFF.

Only one count was recorded for this clone. The rearrangement uses TRBV2 and TRBJ2-1; TRBD2 matches 13 bases. The CDR3 runs to 16 residues. V lost 2 bases to trimming and J lost 8 bases; unmatched junction nucleotides: 6. Germline CDR1 and CDR2: SNHLY and FYNNEI. CDR3 loop: CASSERTSGGPDEQFF. For the CDR3, the DNA is TGTGCCAGCAGTGAAAGGACTAGCGGGGGCCCGGATGAGCAGTTCTTC.

CDR3 sequence (DNA): TGCGCCAGCAGCCTCAAAGCGGGGGCGACGCCCCATGAGCAGTTCTTC. Translating it yields CASSLKAGATPHEQFF. The J gene is TRBJ2-1, the V gene TRBV4-3; TRBD2 aligns across 8 bases. The CDR3 consists of 16 residues. The V and J ends lost 4 bases and 8 bases, in that order; junction bases with no gene match: 13. The germline V gene has CDR1 LGHNA and CDR2 YSLEER.

The chain combines TRBV19 with TRBJ1-2; TRBD1 aligns across 9 bases. The germline CDR1 and CDR2 sequences are LNHDA and SQIVND (reference sequence). The CDR3 consists of 12 residues. Trimming removed 10 bases from V and 4 bases from J; junction bases left unmatched: 4. The CDR3 reads CAIGDRAYGYTF. The CDR3 DNA sequence: TGTGCCATTGGGGACAGGGCCTATGGCTACACCTTC.

This chain connects TRBV6-5 to TRBJ1-3; D may be TRBD1 (5 bases). From germline, CDR1 is MNHEY and CDR2 SVGAGI. V was cut by 4 bases and J by 5 bases, with 15 bases left in between. CDR3 length: 15 amino acids. CDR3 in amino acids: CASSSNRDSRNTIYF. CDR3 nucleotide sequence: TGTGCCAGCAGTTCCAACCGGGACTCAAGAAACACCATATATTTT.

This chain links TRBV9 with TRBJ2-7; D might be TRBD1 (6 bases). The V gene's germline CDR1 is SGDLS and CDR2 YYNGEE. V gave up 0 bases and J gave up 4 bases, with 17 bases separating them. The CDR3 sequence is 16 residues long. The CDR3 loop is CASSVALTGTPYEQYF. In DNA, the CDR3 is TGTGCCAGCAGCGTAGCCCTAACGGGGACACCTTACGAGCAGTACTTC.

The genes are TRBV7-8 and TRBJ1-2; 7 bases map to TRBD1. CDR3 length: 15 amino acids. Trimming at V came to 0 bases and at J to 2 bases, leaving 3 bases not matched to a gene. Per the germline V gene, CDR1 is SGHVS and CDR2 is FQNEAQ. CDR3 sequence: CASSLAQTGNYGYTF. For the CDR3, the DNA is TGTGCCAGCAGCTTAGCACAGACAGGGAACTATGGCTACACCTTC.

The chain couples TRBV4-1 to TRBJ1-6; D is unclear. V was trimmed by 2 bases and J by 5 bases, leaving 4 bases between them. This CDR3 comprises 13 residues. Germline lookup yields CDR1 MGHRA and CDR2 YSYEKL. In nucleotides, the CDR3 is TGCGCCAGCAGCCAAACAGATAATTCACCCCTCCACTTT. It is translated as CASSQTDNSPLHF.

The V call is TRBV7-9, the J call TRBJ2-7, with TRBD2 as a possible D gene (6 bases). The V gene's germline CDR1 is SEHNR and CDR2 FQNEAQ (reference sequence). This CDR3 contains 14 residues. With 5 bases removed from V and 0 bases from J, the gap between germline ends came to 11 bases. The CDR3 region has the DNA TGTGCCAGCAGCCCGGCGGGGTACTCCTACGAGCAGTACTTC. This encodes CASSPAGYSYEQYF.

The chain joins TRBV19 to TRBJ2-2; TRBD1 matches at 7 bases. Losses at the gene ends were 3 bases for V and 1 base for J; bases not matched to a gene: 2. Germline V gene lookup returns CDR1 LNHDA and CDR2 SQIVND (reference sequence). This CDR3 is 15 amino acids long. CDR3 sequence: CASSMWTGNTGELFF. The DNA for the CDR3 is TGTGCCAGTAGTATGTGGACAGGGAACACCGGGGAGCTGTTTTTT.

V usage is TRBV10-3 and J usage is TRBJ2-1; a possible D gene is TRBD1 (6 bases). V lost 4 bases and J 9 bases, leaving 16 bases between the germline ends. CDR3 length equals 14 residues. From germline, CDR1 is ENHRY and CDR2 SYGVKD. The CDR3 bases are TGTGCCATCAGTGGGGCCAGGGGCACTGCTGAGCAGTTCTTC. Translating it yields CAISGARGTAEQFF.

This clone came up a few times. The V gene is TRBV5-4, the J gene TRBJ1-6, with 8 nucleotides matching TRBD1. CDR1 and CDR2 (germline): SGHNT, YYREEE (reference sequence). The CDR3 totals 13 residues. Germline trimming cut 7 bases from V and 8 bases from J; bases unmatched to any gene: 5. CDR3 DNA: TGTGCCAGCCAGGACAGGGCCCATTCACCCCTCCACTTT. It is translated as CASQDRAHSPLHF. The entire variable domain, with the rest obtained from reference TRBV5-4 and TRBJ1-6, is as follows: ETGVTQSPTHLIKTRGQQVTLRCSSQSGHNTVSWYQQALGQGPQFIFQYYREEENGRGNFPPRFSGLQFPNYSSELNVNALELDDSALYLCASQDRAHSPLHFGNGTRLTVT.

The genes are TRBV23-1 and TRBJ1-6; 8 nucleotides match TRBD1. TRBV23-1 is an ORF for which the function is uncertain. The CDR3 sequence is 15 residues long. Trimming at V came to 1 base and at J to 8 bases, leaving 4 bases not matched to a gene. The CDR3 DNA follows: TGCGCCAGCAGTCAATTGGACAGGGTTGATTCACCCCTCCACTTT. It yields the protein CASSQLDRVDSPLHF.

The chain couples TRBV2 to TRBJ1-2, with 10 positions matching TRBD1. Germline-derived CDR1 and CDR2 are SNHLY and FYNNEI. J lost 2 bases, V lost 6 bases, and 3 bases had no gene match. The CDR3 runs to 14 residues. CDR3 loop: CASRLTGGNYGYTF. Here the CDR3 DNA reads TGTGCCAGCAGACTGACAGGGGGCAACTATGGCTACACCTTC. The full variable domain, in which reference TRBV2 and TRBJ1-2 provide the parts outside the CDR3, is EPEVTQTPSHQVTQMGQEVILRCVPISNHLYFYWYRQILGQKVEFLVSFYNNEISEKSEIFDDQFSVERPDGSNFTLKIRSTKLEDSAMYFCASRLTGGNYGYTFGSGTRLTVV.

This clone was recorded a few times. The chain couples TRBV7-2 to TRBJ2-2; TRBD1 agrees at 8 bases. CDR3 size: 16 residues. With 5 bases clipped from V and 2 bases from J, the junction kept 7 bases outside the gene matches. Germline V gene data show CDR1 as SGHTA and CDR2 as FQGNSA. DNA for the CDR3: TGTGCCAGCAGCCCACAGGGGGGCACCAACACCGGGGAGCTGTTTTTT. Protein product: CASSPQGGTNTGELFF. Using reference TRBV7-2 and TRBJ2-2 for the parts outside the CDR3, the full variable domain is GAGVSQSPSNKVTEKGKDVELRCDPISGHTALYWYRQSLGQGLEFLIYFQGNSAPDKSGLPSDRFSAERTGGSVSTLTIQRTQQEDSAVYLCASSPQGGTNTGELFFGEGSRLTVL.

The J gene is TRBJ2-6, the V gene TRBV5-8; no firm D call. V lost 0 bases, J lost 0 bases, and 7 bases lay in between. The CDR3 extends over 16 amino acids. Per germline, CDR1 SGHTS and CDR2 YDEGEE. The CDR3, as DNA: TGTGCCAGCAGCTTGGGCGATCCCTCTGGGGCCAACGTCCTGACTTTC. Amino acid sequence: CASSLGDPSGANVLTF.

The chain links TRBV7-2 to TRBJ2-3, with 10 nucleotides matching TRBD2. Germline V gives CDR1 SGHTA, CDR2 FQGNSA. Germline trimming cut 2 bases from V and 4 bases from J; bases unmatched to any gene: 3. The CDR3 is made up of 15 amino acids. The CDR3 DNA sequence: TGTGCCAGCAGCTTAAGCGGGGGGGATGCAGATACGCAGTATTTT. This codes for CASSLSGGDADTQYF.

This rearrangement joins TRBV2 to TRBJ1-5, with D unresolved. This CDR3 comprises 14 residues. Trimming cost V 5 bases and J 4 bases, with 12 bases left between them. From germline, CDR1 is SNHLY and CDR2 FYNNEI. CDR3 nucleotide sequence: TGTGCCAGCAGTCTCCGGACTACAAATCAGCCCCAGCATTTT. This codes for CASSLRTTNQPQHF.

The chain employs TRBV9 and TRBJ1-3, with a weak D call TRBD1 (5 bases). CDR3 length equals 16 residues. CDR1 is SGDLS and CDR2 is YYNGEE in the germline V gene. V lost 3 bases and J 4 bases, leaving 17 bases between the germline ends. CDR3 DNA sequence: TGTGCCAGCAGCGCCCAGGGACTCCAGTGGGGAAACACCATATATTTT. Residues: CASSAQGLQWGNTIYF.